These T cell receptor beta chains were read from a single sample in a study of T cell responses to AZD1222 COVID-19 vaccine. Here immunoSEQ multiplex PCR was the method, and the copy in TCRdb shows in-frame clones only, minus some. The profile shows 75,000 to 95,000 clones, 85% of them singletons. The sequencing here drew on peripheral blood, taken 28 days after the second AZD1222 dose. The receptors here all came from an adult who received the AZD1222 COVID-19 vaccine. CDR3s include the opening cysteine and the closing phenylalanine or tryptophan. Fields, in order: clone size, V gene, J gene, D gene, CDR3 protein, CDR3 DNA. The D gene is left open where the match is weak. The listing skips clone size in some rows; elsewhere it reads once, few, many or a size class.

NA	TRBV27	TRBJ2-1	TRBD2	CASSLSGRVDEQFF	TGTGCCAGCAGTTTGAGCGGGAGAGTCGATGAGCAGTTCTTC
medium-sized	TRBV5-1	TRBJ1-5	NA	CASSLAPGDQPQHF	TGCGCCAGCAGCTTGGCACCAGGGGATCAGCCCCAGCATTTT
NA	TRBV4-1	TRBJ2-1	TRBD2	CASSQSSGSYNEQFF	TGCGCCAGCAGCCAGTCTAGCGGAAGCTACAATGAGCAGTTCTTC
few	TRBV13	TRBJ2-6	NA	CASTDTGANVLTF	TGTGCCAGCACTGATACCGGGGCCAACGTCCTGACTTTC
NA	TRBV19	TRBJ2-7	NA	CASSIGGSTYEQYF	TGTGCCAGTAGTATAGGAGGCAGTACCTACGAGCAGTACTTC
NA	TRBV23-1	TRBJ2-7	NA	CASSQGGRRETDEQYF	TGCGCCAGCAGTCAAGGCGGCAGGAGGGAAACTGACGAGCAGTACTTC
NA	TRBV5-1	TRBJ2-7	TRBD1	CASSLSTGGYEQYF	TGCGCCAGCAGCTTGTCCACAGGGGGCTACGAGCAGTACTTC
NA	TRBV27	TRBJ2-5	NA	CASSLWGARGFRGDETQYF	TGTGCCAGCAGTTTGTGGGGGGCCAGGGGTTTTCGAGGGGATGAGACCCAGTACTTC
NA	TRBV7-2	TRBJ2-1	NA	CASIPGVARDNEQFF	TGTGCCAGCATACCCGGGGTGGCTAGGGACAATGAGCAGTTCTTC
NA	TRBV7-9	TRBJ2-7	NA	CASSPRNSGYEQYF	TGTGCCAGCAGCCCACGTAATAGTGGCTACGAGCAGTACTTC
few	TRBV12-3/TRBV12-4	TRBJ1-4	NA	CASSVGEKLFF	TGTGCCAGCAGCGTAGGGGAAAAACTGTTTTTT
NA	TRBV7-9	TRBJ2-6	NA	CASSSTGSGANVLTF	TGTGCCAGCAGCTCAACAGGCTCTGGGGCCAACGTCCTGACTTTC
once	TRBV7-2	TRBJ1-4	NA	CASSWRKNEKLFF	TGTGCCAGCAGTTGGAGGAAAAATGAAAAACTGTTTTTT
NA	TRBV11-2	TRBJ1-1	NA	CASSSGGWGMSFLNTEAFF	TGTGCCAGCAGCTCCGGCGGTTGGGGGATGAGTTTTTTGAACACTGAAGCTTTCTTT
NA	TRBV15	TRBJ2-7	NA	CATSSRGEASTLTYEQYF	TGTGCCACCAGCAGCCGGGGCGAGGCCTCAACGCTGACCTACGAGCAGTACTTC
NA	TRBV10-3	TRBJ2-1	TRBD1	CAITGGAYNEQFF	TGTGCCATCACAGGGGGCGCCTACAATGAGCAGTTCTTC
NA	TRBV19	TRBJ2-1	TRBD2	CASSILSGGRYNEQFF	TGTGCCAGTAGTATACTTAGCGGGGGCCGATACAATGAGCAGTTCTTC
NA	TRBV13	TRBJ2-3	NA	CASSPRVQSRTDTQYF	TGTGCCAGCAGCCCCCGGGTCCAGTCGAGAACAGATACGCAGTATTTT
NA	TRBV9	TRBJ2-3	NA	CASSVRGRDTQYF	TGTGCCAGCAGCGTACGGGGTAGAGATACGCAGTATTTT
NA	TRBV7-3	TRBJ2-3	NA	CASSPTWGTGTDTQYF	TGTGCCAGCAGTCCTACTTGGGGGACTGGGACAGATACGCAGTATTTT
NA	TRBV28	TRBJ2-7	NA	CASSRTGGFYEQYF	TGTGCCAGCAGCAGAACAGGAGGGTTCTACGAGCAGTACTTC
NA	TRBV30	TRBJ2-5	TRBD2	CAWSRGVPETQYF	TGTGCCTGGAGTCGGGGGGTTCCAGAGACCCAGTACTTC
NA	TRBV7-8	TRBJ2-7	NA	CASTVGRMGYEQYF	TGTGCCAGCACCGTCGGTCGGATGGGCTACGAGCAGTACTTC
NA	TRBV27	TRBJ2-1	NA	CASSSLEMVHNEQFF	TGTGCCAGCAGTTCACTAGAGATGGTTCACAATGAGCAGTTCTTC
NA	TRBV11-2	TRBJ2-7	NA	CASSLGWANEYF	TGTGCCAGCAGCTTAGGATGGGCCAATGAGTACTTC
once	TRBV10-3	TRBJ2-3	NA	CAIRGSPSGDTQYF	TGTGCCATCAGGGGTTCCCCCTCTGGGGATACGCAGTATTTT
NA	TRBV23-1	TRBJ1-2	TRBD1	CASSHSFDRGRGYTF	TGCGCCAGCAGTCACTCCTTCGACAGGGGACGTGGCTACACCTTC
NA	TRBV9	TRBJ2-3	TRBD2	CASSGSLAGITDTQYF	TGTGCCAGCAGCGGATCACTAGCGGGAATCACAGATACGCAGTATTTT
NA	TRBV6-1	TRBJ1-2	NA	CASSETGFDGYTF	TGTGCCAGCAGTGAAACAGGGTTCGACGGCTACACCTTC
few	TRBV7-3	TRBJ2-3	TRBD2	CASSTGLAGGPRRYTQYF	TGTGCCAGCAGCACCGGACTAGCGGGAGGGCCGAGACGATATACGCAGTATTTT
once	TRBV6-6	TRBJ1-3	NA	CASKPPGDSGNTIYF	TGTGCCAGCAAACCCCCAGGTGACTCTGGAAACACCATATATTTT
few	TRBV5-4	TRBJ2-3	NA	CASSLPEADTQYF	TGTGCCAGCAGCTTACCAGAGGCAGATACGCAGTATTTT
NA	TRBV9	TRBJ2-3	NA	CASSVEGGTDTQYF	TGTGCCAGCAGCGTAGAAGGCGGCACAGATACGCAGTATTTT
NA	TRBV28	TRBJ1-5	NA	CASSSTNQPQHF	TGTGCCAGCAGTTCGACGAATCAGCCCCAGCATTTT
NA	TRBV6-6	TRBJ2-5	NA	CASSYSDRGKETQYF	TGTGCCAGCAGTTACTCAGATAGGGGGAAGGAGACCCAGTACTTC